This TCR beta chain originates from a study of blood T cell repertoires in COVID-19. Study as a whole: COVID-19 samples collected from the United States, Italy and Spain covered acute and convalescent phases. Sample material is recorded as cDNA or gDNA derived from T cells, B-cell-depleted T cells, or PBMCs.

In the authors' methods: Amplification with reference gene primers provided the estimates of nucleated cell counts. Profiling relied on immunoSEQ multiplex PCR, and the TCRdb table lists in-frame clones only, not all of them. V and J calls and clone size come straight from that table; D and trimming were deduced from the DNA. The table shows roughly 430,000 clones, with 88% occurring only once. The CDR3 spans 16 residues. J gave up 8 bases and V 3 bases, and 12 bases lay outside the gene matches. In germline, CDR1 is LGHDT, CDR2 YNNKEL (reference sequence). Categorization into cohorts depended on clinical history that participants reported.

This clonotype originated in a woman aged 40 to 50 with acute COVID-19. V is TRBV3-1 (or the pseudogene TRBV3-2) and J is TRBJ2-1, with TRBD2 matching over 8 bases. The specimen sequenced was PBMCs or T cells enriched from blood (not recorded which). CDR3 region: CASSHGSGLVRHEQFF. The CDR3 DNA follows: TGTGCCAGCAGCCACGGATCGGGACTAGTGAGGCATGAGCAGTTCTTC.